A single sample is the source of the 6 T cell receptor beta chains below, sequenced in a study of metastatic and nonmetastatic thyroid tumors. Thyroid surgery was preceded by no treatment in any patient. TCRdb re-called the PCR reads via MiXCR. In the table there are roughly 20,000 clones, 25% to 30% of which are singletons. Material for sequencing was blood. The origin of the receptors is a female donor with papillary thyroid cancer or a benign thyroid nodule (not recorded which). Some clones in this sample may be carry-over from other donors' samples.

This clone was picked up many times. The genes are TRBV5-1 and TRBJ2-3; maybe TRBD1 (6 bases). The CDR3 is made up of 17 amino acids. V lost 4 bases and J 1 base, leaving 19 bases between the germline ends. Germline values: CDR1 SGHRS, CDR2 YFSETQ. The chain's CDR3 is CASSHRARPGGTDTQYF. CDR3 nucleotides: TGCGCCAGCAGCCACAGGGCTAGACCCGGGGGCACAGATACGCAGTATTTT.

By proportion, this clone is medium-sized. The chain carries TRBV6-1 and TRBJ2-5; 9 nucleotides line up with TRBD2. This CDR3 comprises 16 residues. The V and J ends lost 6 bases and 5 bases, in that order; junction bases with no gene match: 13. Germline CDR1 MNHNS, CDR2 SASEGT. The CDR3 nucleotides read TGTGCCAGCAGCCAACGAGCGGGAGGTCGGGACGAGACCCAGTACTTC. Its protein is CASSQRAGGRDETQYF.

This chain links TRBV20-1 with TRBJ2-7; 7 bases agree with TRBD1. V lost 5 bases, J lost 6 bases, and 10 bases stayed unmatched. This CDR3 has 13 residues. CDR1 DFQATT and CDR2 SNEGSKA come from the germline V gene (reference sequence). For the CDR3, the DNA is TGCAGTGCTCCCGGGGACAGACCCTCCGAGCAGTACTTC. Its translation: CSAPGDRPSEQYF.

By share, this clone ranks as medium-sized. The chain joins TRBV6-5 to TRBJ1-3; perhaps TRBD1 as D (5 bases). V lost 0 bases and J lost 0, with 12 bases in between. The CDR3 length is 17 residues. The germline gives CDR1 MNHEY, CDR2 SVGAGI. Written as DNA, the CDR3 is TGTGCCAGCAGTTACTCGGGGACGGCGAGCTCTGGAAACACCATATATTTT. Amino acids: CASSYSGTASSGNTIYF.

The chain joins TRBV5-1 to TRBJ2-7; 8 bases map to TRBD2. The CDR3 is made up of 16 amino acids. Looked up from germline, CDR1 is SGHRS and CDR2 is YFSETQ. The J segment lost 6 bases and the V segment lost 6 bases, leaving 17 bases of the junction unmatched. CDR3 region: CASNPGSGRVSGEQYF. As DNA, the CDR3 is TGCGCCAGCAACCCGGGGAGCGGGAGAGTCTCGGGCGAGCAGTACTTC. Full variable domain (remainder filled in from reference TRBV5-1 and TRBJ2-7): KAGVTQTPRYLIKTRGQQVTLSCSPISGHRSVSWYQQTPGQGLQFLFEYFSETQRNKGNFPGRFSGRQFSNSRSEMNVSTLELGDSALYLCASNPGSGRVSGEQYFGPGTRLTVT.

Turning to this clone: Germline and junction disagree at one end, which may indicate a read error. The CDR3 here is CAISTHRGYEQYF. In DNA, the CDR3 is TGTGCCATCAGTACTCACAGGGGCTACGAGCAGTACTTC. The V call is TRBV28, the J call TRBJ2-7; 7 nucleotides agree with TRBD1. Germline CDR1 reads MDHEN; CDR2 reads SYDVKM. The CDR3 consists of 13 residues.